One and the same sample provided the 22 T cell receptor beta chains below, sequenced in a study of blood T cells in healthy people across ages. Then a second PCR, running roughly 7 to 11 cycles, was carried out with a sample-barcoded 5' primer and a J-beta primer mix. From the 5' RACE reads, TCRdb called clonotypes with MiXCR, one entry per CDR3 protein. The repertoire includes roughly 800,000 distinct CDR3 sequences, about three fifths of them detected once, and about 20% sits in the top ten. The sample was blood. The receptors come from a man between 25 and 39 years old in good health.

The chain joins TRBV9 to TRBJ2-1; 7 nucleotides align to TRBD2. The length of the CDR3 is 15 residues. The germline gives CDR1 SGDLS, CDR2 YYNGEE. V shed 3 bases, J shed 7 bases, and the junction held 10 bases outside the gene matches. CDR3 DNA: TGTGCCAGCAGCGCTCCTAGTCGGGAGGTGAATGAGCAGTTCTTC. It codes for CASSAPSREVNEQFF.

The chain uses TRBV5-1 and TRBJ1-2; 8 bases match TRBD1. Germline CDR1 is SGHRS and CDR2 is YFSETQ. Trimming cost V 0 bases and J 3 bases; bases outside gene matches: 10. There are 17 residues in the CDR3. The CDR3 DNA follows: TGCGCCAGCAGCTTGGGACGACTACAGGGGGGTGACTATGGCTACACCTTC. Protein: CASSLGRLQGGDYGYTF.

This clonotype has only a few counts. CDR3: CSAQDGTSVADTQYF. The CDR3 DNA is TGCAGTGCTCAGGACGGGACTAGCGTTGCAGATACGCAGTATTTT. The V and J genes are TRBV20-1 and TRBJ2-3; TRBD2 matches 10 bases. CDR1 is DFQATT, CDR2 SNEGSKA, per germline (reference sequence). This CDR3 is 15 amino acids long. V lost 5 bases, J lost 4 bases, and 9 bases stayed unmatched.

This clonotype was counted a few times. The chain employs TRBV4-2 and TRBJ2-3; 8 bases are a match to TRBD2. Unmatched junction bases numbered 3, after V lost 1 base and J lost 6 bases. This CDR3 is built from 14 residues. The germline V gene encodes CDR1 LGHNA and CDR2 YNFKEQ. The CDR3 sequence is CASSQGLAPDTQYF. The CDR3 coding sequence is TGTGCCAGCAGCCAAGGACTAGCGCCCGATACGCAGTATTTT.

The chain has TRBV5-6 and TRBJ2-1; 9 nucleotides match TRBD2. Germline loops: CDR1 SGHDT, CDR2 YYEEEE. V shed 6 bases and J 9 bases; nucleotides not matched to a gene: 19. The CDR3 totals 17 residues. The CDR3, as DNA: TGTGCCAGCATTATGAGGGGACTAGCAAATCTAGATAGTGAGCAGTTCTTC. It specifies CASIMRGLANLDSEQFF.

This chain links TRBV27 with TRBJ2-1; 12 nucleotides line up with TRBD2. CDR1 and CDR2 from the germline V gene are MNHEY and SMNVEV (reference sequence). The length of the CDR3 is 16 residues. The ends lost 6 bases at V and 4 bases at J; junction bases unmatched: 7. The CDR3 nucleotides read TGTGCCAGCAGCCCGACTCTAGCGGGAGGGTACAATGAGCAGTTCTTC. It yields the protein CASSPTLAGGYNEQFF.

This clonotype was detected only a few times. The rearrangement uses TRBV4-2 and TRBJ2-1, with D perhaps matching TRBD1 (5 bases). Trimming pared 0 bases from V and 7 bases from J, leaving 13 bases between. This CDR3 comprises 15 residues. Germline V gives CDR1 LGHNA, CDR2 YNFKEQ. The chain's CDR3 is CASSQDRGLTNEQFF. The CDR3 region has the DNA TGTGCCAGCAGCCAAGATAGGGGCCTCACTAATGAGCAGTTCTTC.

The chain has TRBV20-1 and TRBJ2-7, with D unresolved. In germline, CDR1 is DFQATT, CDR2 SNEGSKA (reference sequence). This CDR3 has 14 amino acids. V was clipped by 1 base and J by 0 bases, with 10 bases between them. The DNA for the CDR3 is TGCAGTGCTAGAGTCCGCGGTAGCTCCTACGAGCAGTACTTC. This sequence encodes CSARVRGSSYEQYF.

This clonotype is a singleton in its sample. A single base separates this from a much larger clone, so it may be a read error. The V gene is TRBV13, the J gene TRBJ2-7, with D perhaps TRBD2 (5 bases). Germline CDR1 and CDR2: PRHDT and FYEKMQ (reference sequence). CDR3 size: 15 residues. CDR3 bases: TGTGTCAGCAGCTTAGCCGGGAAACACGCCGATGAGCAGTACTTC. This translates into CVSSLAGKHADEQYF.

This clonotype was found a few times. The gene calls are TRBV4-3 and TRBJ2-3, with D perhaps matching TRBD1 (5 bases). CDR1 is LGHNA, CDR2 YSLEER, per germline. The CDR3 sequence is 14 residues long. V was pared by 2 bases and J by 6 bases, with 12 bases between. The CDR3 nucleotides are TGCGCCAGCAGCCAACGCCAGGGTCCCGATACGCAGTATTTT. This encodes CASSQRQGPDTQYF.

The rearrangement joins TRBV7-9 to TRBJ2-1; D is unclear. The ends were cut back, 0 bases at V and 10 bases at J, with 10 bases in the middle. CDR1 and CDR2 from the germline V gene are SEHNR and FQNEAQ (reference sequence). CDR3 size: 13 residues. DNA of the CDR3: TGTGCCAGCAGCTTAGCTCCTTTATACGAGCAGTTCTTC. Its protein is CASSLAPLYEQFF.

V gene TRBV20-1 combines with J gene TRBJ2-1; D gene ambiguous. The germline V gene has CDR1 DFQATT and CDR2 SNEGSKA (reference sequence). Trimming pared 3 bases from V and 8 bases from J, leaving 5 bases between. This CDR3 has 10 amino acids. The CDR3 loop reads CSASGDEQFF. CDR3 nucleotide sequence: TGCAGTGCTAGTGGAGATGAGCAGTTCTTC.

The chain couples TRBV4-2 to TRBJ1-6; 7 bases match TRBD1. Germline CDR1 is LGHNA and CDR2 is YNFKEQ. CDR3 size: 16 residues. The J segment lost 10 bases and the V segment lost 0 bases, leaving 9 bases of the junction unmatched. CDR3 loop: CASSQEQGLKGSPLHF. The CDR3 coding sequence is TGTGCCAGCAGCCAAGAACAGGGGCTTAAGGGGTCACCCCTCCACTTT.

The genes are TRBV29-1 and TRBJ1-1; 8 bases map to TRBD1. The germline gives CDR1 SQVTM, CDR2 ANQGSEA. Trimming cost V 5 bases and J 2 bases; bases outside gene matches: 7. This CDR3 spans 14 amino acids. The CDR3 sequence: CSVRSTGVNTEAFF. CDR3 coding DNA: TGCAGCGTTCGCTCGACAGGGGTAAACACTGAAGCTTTCTTT.

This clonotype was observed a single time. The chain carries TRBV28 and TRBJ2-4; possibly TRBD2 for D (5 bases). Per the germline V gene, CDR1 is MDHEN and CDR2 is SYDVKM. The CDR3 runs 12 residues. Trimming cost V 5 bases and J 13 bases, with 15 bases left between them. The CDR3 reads CASSPPRGEQYF. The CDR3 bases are TGTGCCAGCAGTCCTCCTCGTGGGGAGCAGTACTTC.

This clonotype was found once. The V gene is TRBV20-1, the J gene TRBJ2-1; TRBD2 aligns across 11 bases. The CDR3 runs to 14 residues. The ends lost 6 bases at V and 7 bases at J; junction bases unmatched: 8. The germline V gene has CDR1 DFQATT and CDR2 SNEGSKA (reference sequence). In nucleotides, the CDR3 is TGCAGTGCCCGTACTAGCGGGGGTTGGAATGAGCAGTTCTTC. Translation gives CSARTSGGWNEQFF.

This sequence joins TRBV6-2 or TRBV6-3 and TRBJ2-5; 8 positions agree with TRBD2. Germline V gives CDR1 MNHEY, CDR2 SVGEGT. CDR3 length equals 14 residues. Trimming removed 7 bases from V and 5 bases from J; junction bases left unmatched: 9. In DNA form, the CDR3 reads TGTGCCAGCAAGAAAAGCGGGAGACTCGAGACCCAGTACTTC. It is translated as CASKKSGRLETQYF.

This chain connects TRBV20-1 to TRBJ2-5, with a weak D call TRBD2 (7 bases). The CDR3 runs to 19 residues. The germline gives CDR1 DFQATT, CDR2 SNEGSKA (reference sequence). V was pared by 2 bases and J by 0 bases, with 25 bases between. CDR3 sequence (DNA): TGCAGTGCTAGACGAACAGGGTGGCGGGAGAGGGGGTACCAAGAGACCCAGTACTTC. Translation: CSARRTGWRERGYQETQYF.

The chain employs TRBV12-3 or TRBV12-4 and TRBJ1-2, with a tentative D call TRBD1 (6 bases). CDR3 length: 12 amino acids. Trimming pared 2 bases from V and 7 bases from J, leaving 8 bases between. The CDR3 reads CASSLTGLGYTF. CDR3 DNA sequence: TGTGCCAGCAGTTTAACAGGGCTTGGCTACACCTTC.

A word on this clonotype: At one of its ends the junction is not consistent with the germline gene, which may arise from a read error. The DNA of the CDR3 is TGTGCCAGCAGTTTAGGAAGAGCAGGGATCTTCTACGGGCAGTACTTC. Its translation is CASSLGRAGIFYGQYF. The gene calls are TRBV28 and TRBJ2-7; D might be TRBD1 (5 bases). Germline V gene lookup returns CDR1 MDHEN and CDR2 SYDVKM. The CDR3 has 16 residues.

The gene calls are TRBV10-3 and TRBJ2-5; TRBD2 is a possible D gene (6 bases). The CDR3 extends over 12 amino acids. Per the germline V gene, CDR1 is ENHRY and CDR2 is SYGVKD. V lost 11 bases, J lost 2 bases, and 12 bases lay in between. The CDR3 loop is CASAGGQETQYF. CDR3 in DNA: TGTGCCTCTGCTGGAGGGCAAGAGACCCAGTACTTC.

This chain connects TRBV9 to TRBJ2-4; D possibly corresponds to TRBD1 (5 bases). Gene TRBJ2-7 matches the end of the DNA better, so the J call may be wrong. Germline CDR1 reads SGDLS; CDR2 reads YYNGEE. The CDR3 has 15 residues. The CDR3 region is CASSPYSGWLFEQYF. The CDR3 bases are TGTGCCAGCAGCCCGTATTCAGGGTGGCTTTTCGAGCAGTACTTC.